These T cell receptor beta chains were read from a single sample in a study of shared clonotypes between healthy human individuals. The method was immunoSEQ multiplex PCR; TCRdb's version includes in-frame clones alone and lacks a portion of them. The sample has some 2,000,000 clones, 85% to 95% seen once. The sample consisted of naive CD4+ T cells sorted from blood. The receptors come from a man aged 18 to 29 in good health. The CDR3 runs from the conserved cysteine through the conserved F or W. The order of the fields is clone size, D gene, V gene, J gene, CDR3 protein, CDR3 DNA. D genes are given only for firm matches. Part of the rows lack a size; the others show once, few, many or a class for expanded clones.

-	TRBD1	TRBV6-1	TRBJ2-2	CASSEIVRQGVVGELFF	TGTGCCAGCAGTGAAATAGTGAGACAGGGGGTTGTTGGGGAGCTGTTTTTT
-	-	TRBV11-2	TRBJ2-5	CASRGAGSWETQYF	TGTGCCAGCAGGGGCGCAGGTTCGTGGGAGACCCAGTACTTC
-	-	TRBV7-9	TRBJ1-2	CASSLVDRAYGYTF	TGTGCCAGCAGCCTAGTAGACAGAGCCTATGGCTACACCTTC
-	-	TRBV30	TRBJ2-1	CAWSVSGWDEQFF	TGTGCCTGGAGTGTCTCGGGGTGGGATGAGCAGTTCTTC
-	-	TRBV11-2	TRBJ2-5	CASSSPLRGKETQYF	TGTGCCAGCAGCTCCCCCCTTCGGGGCAAAGAGACCCAGTACTTC
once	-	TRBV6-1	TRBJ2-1	CASSEMSSSHNEQFF	TGTGCCAGCAGTGAGATGTCCAGCAGCCACAATGAGCAGTTCTTC
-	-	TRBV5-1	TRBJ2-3	CASRERGTDTQYF	TGCGCCAGCAGAGAAAGGGGCACAGATACGCAGTATTTT
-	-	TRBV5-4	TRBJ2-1	CASSPIGRELDEQFF	TGTGCCAGCAGCCCCATTGGTAGGGAACTCGATGAGCAGTTCTTC
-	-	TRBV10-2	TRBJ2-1	CASRTLGGQEQFF	TGCGCCAGCAGAACATTAGGGGGTCAGGAGCAGTTCTTC
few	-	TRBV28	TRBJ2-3	CASSRGTDYTDTQYF	TGTGCCAGCAGTCGAGGTACGGACTATACAGATACGCAGTATTTT
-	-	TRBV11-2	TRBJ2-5	CASSLADKRQETQYF	TGTGCCAGCAGCTTAGCGGACAAACGTCAAGAGACCCAGTACTTC
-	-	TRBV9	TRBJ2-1	CASSAPPSSYNEQFF	TGTGCCAGCAGCGCACCCCCAAGCTCCTACAATGAGCAGTTCTTC
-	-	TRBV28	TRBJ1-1	CASSLRQPIEAFF	TGTGCCAGCAGTTTGAGACAGCCAATCGAAGCTTTCTTT
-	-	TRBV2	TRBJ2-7	CASSEQGQGGYEQYF	TGTGCCAGCAGTGAACAAGGGCAGGGCGGCTACGAGCAGTACTTC
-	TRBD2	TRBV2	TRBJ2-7	CASTRVAGGPVDF	TGTGCCAGCACGAGAGTAGCGGGAGGGCCTGTGGACTTC
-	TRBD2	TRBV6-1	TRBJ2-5	CASSELRGLSQETQYF	TGTGCCAGCAGTGAACTCCGGGGACTAAGCCAAGAGACCCAGTACTTC